This passage covers 25 T cell receptor beta chains from one sample sequenced in a study of T cells in Graves' hyperthyroidism and ophthalmopathy. Amplified TCR beta CDR3 regions derived from RNA transcripts. The TCR CDR3 first-round RT-PCR relied on the HTBI primer set. TCRdb re-called the multiplex PCR reads through MiXCR, storing one row per CDR3 protein. The sample lists fewer than 650,000 distinct CDR3 sequences, more than 13% occurring once. The source material was blood. These TCRs come from a young woman with Graves' ophthalmopathy.

This clonotype has at least ten counts. V is TRBV7-8 and J is TRBJ2-3, with D perhaps matching TRBD1 (6 bases). The CDR3 length is 13 residues. Trimming removed 2 bases from V and 7 bases from J, with 10 bases in between. The V gene's germline CDR1 is SGHVS and CDR2 FQNEAQ. The CDR3 region is CASSLNRVNTQYF. In nucleotides, the CDR3 is TGTGCCAGCAGCTTAAACAGGGTAAATACGCAGTATTTT.

There are a few counts of this clonotype. The chain has TRBV10-3 and TRBJ2-7; D may be TRBD1 (6 bases). V gave up 0 bases and J gave up 1 base, with 25 bases separating them. The CDR3 is made up of 20 amino acids. The V gene's germline CDR1 is ENHRY and CDR2 SYGVKD. CDR3 coding DNA: TGTGCCATCAGTGAGTCGTATTCCCAAACGCCCACAGGGCCATCCTACGAGCAGTACTTC. It codes for CAISESYSQTPTGPSYEQYF.

This clonotype was seen ten or more times. The chain has TRBV11-3 and TRBJ2-5; D perhaps matches TRBD2 (5 bases). This CDR3 has 18 amino acids. CDR1 SGHNT and CDR2 YENEEA come from the germline V gene. Trimming stripped 1 base from V and 5 bases from J, with 23 bases between. CDR3 nucleotides: TGTGCCAGCAGCTTAGGAGCCCAAAGGAGGACCGCTAGGGAGACCCAGTACTTC. This codes for CASSLGAQRRTARETQYF. Looking up the rest from reference TRBV11-3 and TRBJ2-5 gives the full variable domain: EAGVVQSPRYKIIEKKQPVAFWCNPISGHNTLYWYLQNLGQGPELLIRYENEEAVDDSQLPKDRFSAERLKGVDSTLKIQPAELGDSAVYLCASSLGAQRRTARETQYFGPGTRLLVL.

This clonotype was detected ten times or more. The chain couples TRBV6-1 to TRBJ1-2; 8 positions match TRBD1. CDR1 is MNHNS, CDR2 SASEGT, per germline. Losses at the gene ends were 5 bases for V and 8 bases for J; bases not matched to a gene: 19. This CDR3 comprises 17 residues. CDR3 DNA sequence: TGTGCCAGCAGTTTTCATCCCCTAGACAGGGGTACTCGGGGCTACACCTTC. It yields the protein CASSFHPLDRGTRGYTF.

This clonotype was detected many times. The J gene is TRBJ1-5, the V gene TRBV2; 7 bases fit TRBD1. Unmatched junction bases numbered 9, after V lost 6 bases and J lost 1 base. This CDR3 is 16 amino acids long. CDR1 SNHLY and CDR2 FYNNEI come from the germline V gene. Here the CDR3 reads CASRDRQGSSNQPQHF. Written as DNA, the CDR3 is TGTGCCAGCAGAGACCGACAGGGATCGAGCAATCAGCCCCAGCATTTT.

On this clonotype: A much larger clone differs from this one at a single base, so this may be a read error. J is TRBJ1-2 and V is TRBV19, with D unresolved. The V end lost 5 bases, the J end lost 5 bases, and 12 bases lay between the germline ends. CDR1 is LNHDA and CDR2 is SQIVND in the germline V gene (reference sequence). This CDR3 is 13 amino acids long. CDR3 in amino acids: CASSPGIGYGYTF. CDR3 bases: TGTGCCAGTAGTCCGGGGATAGGGTATGGCTACACCTTC.

This clonotype appeared many times. The chain carries TRBV4-1 and TRBJ1-4; no definite D call. CDR1 is MGHRA, CDR2 YSYEKL, per germline. The CDR3 loop spans 15 amino acids. Trimming shortened V by 1 base and J by 7 bases, and 13 bases separated the two germline ends. In DNA form, the CDR3 reads TGCGCCAGCAGCCAAGTCCCCACAGTAGGTGAAAAACTGTTTTTT. This sequence encodes CASSQVPTVGEKLFF.

This clonotype turned up a few times. The chain uses TRBV27 and TRBJ1-4; no reliable D call. From germline, CDR1 is MNHEY and CDR2 SMNVEV (reference sequence). The V end lost 2 bases, the J end lost 10 bases, and 11 bases lay between the germline ends. There are 13 residues in the CDR3. In nucleotides, the CDR3 is TGTGCCAGCAGTTTAGCCTACCCAGCAAAACTGTTTTTT. It translates to CASSLAYPAKLFF.

Many counts were recorded for this clonotype. The J gene is TRBJ2-5, the V gene TRBV2; tentative D call: TRBD2 (6 bases). The CDR3 runs to 11 residues. Germline CDR1 reads SNHLY; CDR2 reads FYNNEI. V was shortened by 9 bases and J by 5 bases, with 10 bases between the two germline ends. The CDR3 here is CAREGGETQYF. CDR3 DNA sequence: TGTGCCAGGGAAGGAGGGGAGACCCAGTACTTC.

This clonotype was observed at least ten times. V usage is TRBV27 and J usage is TRBJ2-2; TRBD2 matches at 12 bases. From germline, CDR1 is MNHEY and CDR2 SMNVEV (reference sequence). The CDR3 totals 16 residues. Trimming removed 5 bases from V and 6 bases from J; junction bases left unmatched: 7. In nucleotides, the CDR3 is TGTGCCAGCAGTCTCCCTCTAGCGGGAGGGCCCGGGGAGCTGTTTTTT. This sequence encodes CASSLPLAGGPGELFF.

The gene calls are TRBV27 and TRBJ1-1; 7 nucleotides line up with TRBD1. The CDR3 contains 13 residues. Germline V CDR1 and CDR2: MNHEY, SMNVEV (reference sequence). Unmatched junction bases numbered 3, after V lost 5 bases and J lost 3 bases. DNA of the CDR3: TGTGCCAGCAGTCAAGGGACAGACACTGAAGCTTTCTTT. As protein: CASSQGTDTEAFF.

This clonotype was observed a handful of times. The chain has TRBV7-9 and TRBJ1-2, with 7 bases matching TRBD1. Germline V CDR1 and CDR2: SEHNR, FQNEAQ (reference sequence). V lost 0 bases, J lost 4 bases, and 8 bases stayed unmatched. The CDR3 covers 16 residues. The CDR3, as DNA: TGTGCCAGCAGCTTAGCAGGGGGCGATAAGGGCTATGGCTACACCTTC. Translated: CASSLAGGDKGYGYTF.

As regards this clonotype: A much larger clone differs from this one at a single base, so this may be a read error. The chain joins TRBV20-1 to TRBJ2-7; 9 bases fit TRBD1. J was trimmed by 3 bases and V by 5 bases; bases with no gene match: 14. From germline, CDR1 is DFQATT and CDR2 SNEGSKA (reference sequence). The CDR3 extends over 16 amino acids. CDR3 residues: CSAGGTGWKGGYEQYF. CDR3 DNA: TGCAGTGCTGGAGGGACAGGGTGGAAAGGGGGCTACGAGCAGTACTTC.

This clonotype was picked up many times. V usage is TRBV7-2 and J usage is TRBJ2-7, with 10 bases fitting TRBD2. CDR1 SGHTA and CDR2 FQGNSA come from the germline V gene. The CDR3 is 16 amino acids. The J segment lost 5 bases and the V segment lost 2 bases, leaving 9 bases of the junction unmatched. The CDR3 loop is CASSLPPGLALNEQYF. Here the CDR3 DNA reads TGTGCCAGCAGCTTACCCCCGGGACTAGCGCTAAACGAGCAGTACTTC. The complete variable domain, with remaining parts taken from reference TRBV7-2 and TRBJ2-7, reads GAGVSQSPSNKVTEKGKDVELRCDPISGHTALYWYRQSLGQGLEFLIYFQGNSAPDKSGLPSDRFSAERTGGSVSTLTIQRTQQEDSAVYLCASSLPPGLALNEQYFGPGTRLTVT.

At least ten counts were recorded for this clonotype. V usage is TRBV27 and J usage is TRBJ1-1; the D is unclear. The CDR3 contains 15 residues. Germline CDR1 reads MNHEY; CDR2 reads SMNVEV (reference sequence). V lost 4 bases to trimming and J lost 11 bases, with 23 bases between them. The CDR3 DNA is TGTGCCAGCAGTTCCAACCCCCTGGGCACCCGTCTGGCTTTCTTT. Translated: CASSSNPLGTRLAFF.

This clonotype was detected many times. This chain uses TRBV27 with TRBJ2-7, with 14 positions matching TRBD2. V lost 6 bases and J lost 9; bases outside the gene matches: 7. Germline CDR1 and CDR2: MNHEY and SMNVEV (reference sequence). This CDR3 has 14 amino acids. The CDR3 region has the DNA TGTGCCAGCAGGGGGACTAGCGGGAGCCTTGGGCAGTACTTC. This encodes CASRGTSGSLGQYF.

This clonotype was counted many times. The CDR3 loop reads CASSQSTGSNQPQHF. CDR3 in DNA: TGTGCCAGCAGCCAATCGACAGGGAGCAATCAGCCCCAGCATTTT. This rearrangement joins TRBV3-1 to TRBJ1-5, with TRBD1 matching 7 bases. Germline V gene sequence: CDR1 LGHDT, CDR2 YNNKEL (reference sequence). The CDR3 is 15 residues long. J was trimmed by 1 base and V by 2 bases; bases with no gene match: 2.

V and J are TRBV11-3 and TRBJ2-3, with D tentatively TRBD1 or TRBD2 (6 bases each). CDR3 size: 15 residues. V lost 5 bases and J 1 base, leaving 13 bases between the germline ends. Germline lookup yields CDR1 SGHNT and CDR2 YENEEA. The CDR3 spells CASSQGTRRTDTQYF. As DNA, the CDR3 is TGTGCCAGCAGCCAGGGGACTCGCCGCACAGATACGCAGTATTTT.

This clonotype was picked up a small number of times. The rearrangement uses TRBV7-9 and TRBJ2-1, with 9 bases matching TRBD1. Unmatched junction bases numbered 6, after V lost 6 bases and J lost 3 bases. This CDR3 is built from 15 residues. CDR1 and CDR2 from the germline V gene are SEHNR and FQNEAQ (reference sequence). The CDR3 is CASSRDRENYNEQFF. DNA for the CDR3: TGTGCCAGCAGTCGGGACAGGGAGAACTACAATGAGCAGTTCTTC. The variable domain in full, with the rest retrieved from reference TRBV7-9 and TRBJ2-1, is DTGVSQNPRHKITKRGQNVTFRCDPISEHNRLYWYRQTLGQGPEFLTYFQNEAQLEKSRLLSDRFSAERPKGSFSTLEIQRTEQGDSAMYLCASSRDRENYNEQFFGPGTRLTVL.

Note on this clonotype: Possible read error: a much larger clone is one base away. The rearrangement joins TRBV7-2 to TRBJ2-1, with a tentative D call TRBD2 (7 bases). CDR1 SGHTA and CDR2 FQGNSA come from the germline V gene. The CDR3 sequence is 16 residues long. The V and J ends lost 4 bases and 4 bases respectively, with 17 bases between them. CDR3 protein: CASSSQGLAVYNEQFF. The CDR3 bases are TGTGCCAGCAGCTCCCAGGGGCTAGCGGTGTACAATGAGCAGTTCTTC.

This sequence joins TRBV7-6 and TRBJ2-1; D remains ambiguous. Trimming pared 5 bases from V and 8 bases from J, leaving 19 bases between. The CDR3 contains 15 residues. Germline V gene data show CDR1 as SGHVS and CDR2 as FNYEAQ. The CDR3 DNA reads as TGTGCCAGCAGCCTATGGGGTTTCCTTCGCGATGAGCAGTTCTTC. It encodes CASSLWGFLRDEQFF.

This clonotype has a count of ten or more. The chain combines TRBV30 with TRBJ2-7; D possibly corresponds to TRBD1 (5 bases). The CDR3 is made up of 13 amino acids. The V gene lost 0 bases and the J gene lost 6 bases, with 12 bases spanning the gap. The germline gives CDR1 GTSNPN, CDR2 SVGIG (reference sequence). CDR3 protein: CAWSVRGRGEQYF. The CDR3 DNA is TGTGCCTGGAGTGTACGAGGAAGGGGCGAGCAGTACTTC. The whole variable domain, remainder taken from reference TRBV30 and TRBJ2-7, is SQTIHQWPATLVQPVGSPLSLECTVEGTSNPNLYWYRQAAGRGLQLLFYSVGIGQISSEVPQNLSASRPQDRQFILSSKKLLLSDSGFYLCAWSVRGRGEQYFGPGTRLTVT.

This clonotype has ten or more counts. Written as DNA, the CDR3 is TGTGCCAGCAGCTTAGGGGTACAGGGCTCCGCTGAAGCTTTCTTT. It is translated as CASSLGVQGSAEAFF. The chain uses TRBV7-8 and TRBJ1-1, with D possibly being TRBD1 (6 bases). The CDR3 extends over 15 amino acids. From germline, CDR1 is SGHVS and CDR2 FQNEAQ. V lost 1 base to trimming and J lost 6 bases, with 15 bases between them.

This clonotype was found a few times. J is TRBJ2-5 and V is TRBV7-2; the D gene is possibly TRBD2 (5 bases). The germline CDR1 and CDR2 sequences are SGHTA and FQGNSA. Trimming took 0 bases from V and 13 from J, leaving 15 bases between them. CDR3 length equals 13 residues. DNA of the CDR3: TGTGCCAGCAGCTTAGCGAAGGAGGCAGTGGCGTACTTC. Translated, it gives CASSLAKEAVAYF.

The J gene is TRBJ1-5, the V gene TRBV19; D call uncertain. The CDR3 contains 15 residues. The ends were cut back, 4 bases at V and 4 bases at J, with 14 bases in the middle. CDR1 is LNHDA and CDR2 is SQIVND in the germline V gene (reference sequence). CDR3 residues: CASSKGPERNQPQHF. CDR3 DNA sequence: TGTGCCAGTAGTAAAGGACCTGAGAGGAATCAGCCCCAGCATTTT.